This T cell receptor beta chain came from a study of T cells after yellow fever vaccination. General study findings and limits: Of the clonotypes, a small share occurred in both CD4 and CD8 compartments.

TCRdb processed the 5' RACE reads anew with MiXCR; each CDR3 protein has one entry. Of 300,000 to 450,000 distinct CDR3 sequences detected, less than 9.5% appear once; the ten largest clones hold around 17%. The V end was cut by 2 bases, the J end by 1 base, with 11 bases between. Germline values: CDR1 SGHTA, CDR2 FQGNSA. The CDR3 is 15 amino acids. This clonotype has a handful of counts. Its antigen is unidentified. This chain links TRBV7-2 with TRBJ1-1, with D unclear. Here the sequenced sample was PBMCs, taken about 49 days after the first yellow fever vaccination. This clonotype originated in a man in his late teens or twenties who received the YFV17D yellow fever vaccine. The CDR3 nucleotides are TGTGCCAGCAGCTTATACGGGGTTCGGAACACTGAAGCTTTCTTT. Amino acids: CASSLYGVRNTEAFF.